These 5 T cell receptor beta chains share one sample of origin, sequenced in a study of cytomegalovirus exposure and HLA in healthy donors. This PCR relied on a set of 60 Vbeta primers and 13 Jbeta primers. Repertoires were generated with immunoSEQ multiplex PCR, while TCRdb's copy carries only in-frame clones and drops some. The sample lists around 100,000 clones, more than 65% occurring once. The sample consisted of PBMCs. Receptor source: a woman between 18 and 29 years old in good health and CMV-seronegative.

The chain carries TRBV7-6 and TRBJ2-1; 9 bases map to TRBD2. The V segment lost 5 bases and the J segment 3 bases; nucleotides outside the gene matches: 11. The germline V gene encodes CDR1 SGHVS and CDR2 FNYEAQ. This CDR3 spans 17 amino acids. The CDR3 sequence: CASSAGASGNFYNEQFF. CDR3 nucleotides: TGTGCCAGCAGCGCTGGGGCTAGCGGGAACTTCTACAATGAGCAGTTCTTC.

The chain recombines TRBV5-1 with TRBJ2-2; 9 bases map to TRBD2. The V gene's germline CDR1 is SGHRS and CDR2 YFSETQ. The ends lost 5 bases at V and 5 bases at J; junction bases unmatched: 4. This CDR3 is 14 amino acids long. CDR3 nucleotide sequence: TGCGCCAGCAGGAGGCTAGCGGGGACCGGGGAGCTGTTTTTT. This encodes CASRRLAGTGELFF.

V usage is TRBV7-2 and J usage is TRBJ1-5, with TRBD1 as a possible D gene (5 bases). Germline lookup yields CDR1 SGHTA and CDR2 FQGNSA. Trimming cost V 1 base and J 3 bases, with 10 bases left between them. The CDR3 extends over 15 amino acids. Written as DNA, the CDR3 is TGTGCCAGCAGCTTAGGGGAGGGACTCAATCAGCCCCAGCATTTT. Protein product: CASSLGEGLNQPQHF.

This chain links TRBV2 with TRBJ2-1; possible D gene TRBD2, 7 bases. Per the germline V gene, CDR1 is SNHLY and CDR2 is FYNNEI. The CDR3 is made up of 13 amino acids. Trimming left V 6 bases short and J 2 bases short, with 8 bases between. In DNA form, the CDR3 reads TGTGCCAGCAGCGGGGGGCCCTACAATGAGCAGTTCTTC. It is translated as CASSGGPYNEQFF.

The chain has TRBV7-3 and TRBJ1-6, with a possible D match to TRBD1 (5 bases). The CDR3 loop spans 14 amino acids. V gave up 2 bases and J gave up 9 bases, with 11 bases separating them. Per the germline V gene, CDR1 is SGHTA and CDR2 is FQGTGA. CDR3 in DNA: TGTGCCAGCAGCTTACAGGGATCAACTTCACCCCTCCACTTT. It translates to CASSLQGSTSPLHF. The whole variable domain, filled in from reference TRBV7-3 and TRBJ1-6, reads GAGVSQTPSNKVTEKGKYVELRCDPISGHTALYWYRQSLGQGPEFLIYFQGTGAADDSGLPNDRFFAVRPEGSVSTLKIQRTERGDSAVYLCASSLQGSTSPLHFGNGTRLTVT.